What follows are 28 T cell receptor beta chains derived from one specimen sequenced in a study of tumor-infiltrating lymphocytes in primary liver carcinoma. Production of TCR beta cDNA used roughly 480 ng total RNA together with a constant-region primer. Three nested multiplex PCR rounds, a slightly modified ARM-PCR method, built the TCR beta libraries. Rounds one and two of PCR, each of 9 to 11 cycles, were primed with TRBV1-TRBV30 forward primers and a C-beta reverse primer. TCRdb ran MiXCR on the multiplex PCR reads and lists one entry per CDR3 protein. The repertoire holds almost 55,000 distinct CDR3 sequences, with about 68% as singletons. From unsorted bulk tissue weighing roughly 17-31 mg, DNA and RNA were co-extracted. Sample: liver tumor tissue from sampling region 2. Subset here: tumor region T2, inferior pole. Receptor source: a man aged 35 to 55 with primary liver carcinoma and hepatitis B virus infection.

The chain recombines TRBV7-9 with TRBJ2-3; D remains unclear. Germline CDR1 SEHNR, CDR2 FQNEAQ (reference sequence). CDR3 size: 18 residues. Trimming shortened V by 5 bases and J by 0 bases, and 21 bases separated the two germline ends. The CDR3 loop is CASSAAIQTRFSTDTQYF. The CDR3 DNA follows: TGTGCCAGCAGCGCAGCTATTCAGACGCGTTTTAGCACAGATACGCAGTATTTT.

Details on this clonotype: No DNA is shown, since the ends of the CDR3 on it are uncertain; the CDR3 is the one TCRdb lists. The chain is built from TRBV29-1 and TRBJ2-7; the table's D gene call, TRBD1, was not cross checked with the DNA. Germline V gene sequence: CDR1 SQVTM, CDR2 ANQGSEA. Including both end residues, the CDR3 is 12 amino acids long. The CDR3 spells CNVGQGAYEQNF.

This clonotype was detected ten times or more. The chain is built from TRBV28 and TRBJ2-7; weak D call: TRBD2 (6 bases). Germline-derived CDR1 and CDR2 are MDHEN and SYDVKM. The CDR3 sequence is 15 residues long. The ends were cut back, 2 bases at V and 5 bases at J, with 16 bases in the middle. CDR3 region: CASSLGRDGSHEQYF. In DNA form, the CDR3 reads TGTGCCAGCAGTTTAGGGCGGGACGGTAGTCACGAGCAGTACTTC. Using reference TRBV28 and TRBJ2-7 for the parts outside the CDR3, the full variable domain is DVKVTQSSRYLVKRTGEKVFLECVQDMDHENMFWYRQDPGLGLRLIYFSYDVKMKEKGDIPEGYSVSREKKERFSLILESASTNQTSMYLCASSLGRDGSHEQYFGPGTRLTVT.

The rearrangement joins TRBV6-6 to TRBJ2-7; possibly TRBD1 for D (7 bases). Germline V CDR1 and CDR2: MNHNY, SVGAGI (reference sequence). CDR3 size: 14 residues. Written as DNA, the CDR3 is TGTGCAGTCGGGGGACAGTATCATTTCTACGAGCAGTACTTC. Amino acids: CAVGGQYHFYEQYF.

The rearrangement uses TRBV7-2 and TRBJ2-5; 7 bases line up with TRBD1. V lost 2 bases to trimming and J lost 5 bases; unmatched junction nucleotides: 2. There are 13 residues in the CDR3. Germline assignment: CDR1 SGHTA and CDR2 FQGNSA. The CDR3 DNA reads TGTGCCAGCAGCTTACAGGGGGAGGAGACCCAGTACTTC. Protein product: CASSLQGEETQYF.

Notes on this clonotype: The germline gene is not matched at one end of the junction; a read error may be the cause. This chain joins TRBV10-3 and TRBJ2-3, with D perhaps given as TRBD1 or TRBD2 (5 bases each). The CDR3 covers 14 residues. The germline V gene has CDR1 ENHRY and CDR2 SYGVKD. The CDR3 DNA reads TGTGCCATCGGTGAGGATAGCGTGGGGGATACGCAGTTTTTT. Encoded protein: CAIGEDSVGDTQFF.

With regard to this clonotype: One end of the junction does not line up with germline, which may come from a read error. The gene calls are TRBV4-1 and TRBJ2-2; possible D gene TRBD2, 5 bases. Germline values: CDR1 MGHRA, CDR2 YSYEKL. The CDR3 extends over 14 amino acids. CDR3: CASSPYTAAGELFF. For the CDR3, the DNA is TGCGCCAGCAGCCCCTACACCGCGGCCGGGGAGCTGTTCTTT.

The table lists this clonotype with a count of one. Its ends do not fully match the called genes, so a read error is possible. The V call is TRBV20-1, the J call TRBJ1-2, with D hard to call. The germline gives CDR1 DFQATT, CDR2 SNEGSKA (reference sequence). This CDR3 is built from 16 residues. The CDR3 bases are TGCAGTACTAGAGATCTGCCTAACCCGACGGGCTATGGCTACACCTTC. Its protein product is CSTRDLPNPTGYGYTF.

On this clonotype: A clone one base away is much larger, so this may be a read error. The chain carries TRBV30 and TRBJ2-2, with TRBD1 as a possible D gene (6 bases). CDR1 and CDR2 (germline): GTSNPN, SVGIG (reference sequence). The CDR3 spans 17 residues. This CDR3 is CVWRFRTARANTGELFF. Here the CDR3 DNA reads TGTGTCTGGAGATTTCGGACAGCCCGAGCGAACACCGGGGAGCTGTTTTTT.

This clonotype was observed once. A junction boundary mismatches the germline segment, possibly from a read error. This chain links TRBV28 with TRBJ2-5; possible D gene TRBD2, 5 bases. This CDR3 region has 12 residues. The germline V gene has CDR1 MDHEN and CDR2 SYDVKM. CDR3 in amino acids: CASGSLEETLYF. The CDR3 DNA reads as TGTGCCAGCGGGAGCTTAGAAGAGACCCTGTACTTC.

This clonotype was observed a single time. Germline and junction disagree at one end, which may indicate a read error. The chain uses TRBV11-2 and TRBJ2-7, with D hard to call. CDR1 is SGHAT, CDR2 FQNNGV, per germline. CDR3 length: 14 residues. The CDR3 nucleotides read TGTGCCAGCAGCTTAGCCTACGGAGCCTACAAGCATTACTTC. Translated, it gives CASSLAYGAYKHYF.

Remarks on this clonotype: Sequence at one end of the junction differs from germline and may be a read error. The rearrangement links TRBV6-1 to TRBJ2-3; TRBD2 agrees at 7 bases. The CDR3 length is 16 residues. The germline gives CDR1 MNHNS, CDR2 SASEGT. CDR3 loop: CPNSQLAGLTTDTEYF. The CDR3 DNA sequence: TGTCCCAACAGTCAATTAGCGGGTTTAACCACAGATACGGAGTATTTT.

About this clonotype: One junction end disagrees with the germline gene, perhaps due to a read error. This sequence joins TRBV7-8 and TRBJ2-7; tentative D call: TRBD2 (5 bases). The CDR3 contains 16 residues. Germline CDR1 is SGHVS and CDR2 is FQNEAQ. The CDR3 sequence: CASSLELVGNSYEQYF. The CDR3 nucleotides read TGCGCCAGCAGCTTAGAACTAGTGGGTAACTCCTACGAGCAGTACTTC.

As for this clonotype: The junction departs from the called germline gene at one end, perhaps through a read error. This chain connects TRBV5-1 to TRBJ2-1; 10 nucleotides align to TRBD2. CDR1 SGHRS and CDR2 YFSETQ come from the germline V gene. The CDR3 is 19 residues long. CDR3 DNA sequence: TGTGCCAGCAGCTTGGAGGCTAGCGGGGGAGGAGCTCTTTACAATGAGCAGCTCTTC. Its translation is CASSLEASGGGALYNEQLF.

A remark on this clonotype: No conserved phenylalanine or tryptophan ends this CDR3, so it is likely a read error. The chain is built from TRBV11-1 and TRBJ2-5, with D tentatively TRBD2 (6 bases). CDR1 and CDR2 (germline): SGHAT, FQDESV (reference sequence). This CDR3 is built from 13 residues. DNA of the CDR3: TGTGCCAACAGCCATCGGGACTTCGAGACCCAGTACTCG. Encoded protein: CANSHRDFETQYS.

The chain is built from TRBV20-1 and TRBJ2-1; 9 bases map to TRBD2. The CDR3 covers 16 residues. Trimming removed 0 bases from V and 7 bases from J; junction bases left unmatched: 10. Germline V CDR1 and CDR2: DFQATT, SNEGSKA (reference sequence). The DNA of the CDR3 is TGCAGTGCTAGAGATATAAGAGCGGGAGGCCTAAATGAGCAGTTCTTC. Its translation: CSARDIRAGGLNEQFF.

The chain employs TRBV11-2 and TRBJ2-5; TRBD1 matches at 9 bases. The CDR3 has 15 residues. The J segment lost 3 bases and the V segment lost 4 bases, leaving 6 bases of the junction unmatched. Germline assignment: CDR1 SGHAT and CDR2 FQNNGV. Here the CDR3 reads CASSSSRTGEETQYF. As DNA, the CDR3 is TGTGCCAGCAGCTCCTCTCGGACAGGGGAAGAGACCCAGTACTTC.

Concerning this clonotype: It is likely a read error, because the conserved phenylalanine at the end of the CDR3 is missing. This rearrangement joins TRBV11-2 to TRBJ2-7, with 15 bases that match TRBD2. Germline CDR1 SGHAT, CDR2 FQNNGV. The CDR3 is 18 amino acids. The CDR3 region is CASSSSDGLAGGGYDQYL. The DNA for the CDR3 is TGTGCCAGCAGCTCATCCGATGGACTAGCGGGAGGGGGGTACGATCAGTACCTC.

This clonotype was counted many times. The chain combines TRBV12-3 or TRBV12-4 with TRBJ1-4; D is undetermined. V lost 6 bases and J lost 3, with 17 bases in between. This CDR3 has 16 residues. CDR3 in DNA: TGTGCCAGCAGGACGCTTCAAGGATTAGCTAATGAAAAACTGTTTTTT. Translating it yields CASRTLQGLANEKLFF.

This rearrangement joins TRBV28 to TRBJ2-7, with D possibly matching TRBD2 (6 bases). Looked up from germline, CDR1 is MDHEN and CDR2 is SYDVKM. Between the trimmed V and J ends, which lost 4 bases and 12 bases, there was a span of 19 bases. The CDR3 runs to 13 residues. The CDR3 protein is CASSSGSSYERYF. The CDR3 DNA reads TGTGCCAGCAGTTCCGGGAGCTCCTACGAGAGGTACTTC.

Notes on this clonotype: Mismatch with germline at one junction end may stem from a read error. J is TRBJ1-1 and V is TRBV4-1; a weak D match, TRBD1 (5 bases). Germline assignment: CDR1 MGHRA and CDR2 YSYEKL. The CDR3 length is 15 residues. The CDR3 loop reads CASSSGGGGNSEAFF. Written as DNA, the CDR3 is TGCGCCAGCAGCAGCGGGGGAGGTGGGAACTCTGAAGCTTTCTTT.

Of note for this clonotype: At one of its ends the junction is not consistent with the germline gene, which may arise from a read error. J is TRBJ2-5 and V is TRBV30; a weak D match, TRBD2 (6 bases). The CDR3 spans 13 residues. Germline values: CDR1 GTSNPN, CDR2 SVGIG (reference sequence). The CDR3 here is CVWAMGGGGTQYF. For the CDR3, the DNA is TGTGTCTGGGCGATGGGGGGTGGTGGGACCCAGTACTTC.

As to this clonotype: At one of its ends the junction is not consistent with the germline gene, which may arise from a read error. The CDR3: CAGSPQGTGISNQPQHF. DNA of the CDR3: TGCGCCGGCAGCCCTCAAGGGACAGGGATTAGCAATCAGCCCCAGCATTTT. The chain combines TRBV4-1 with TRBJ1-5, with TRBD1 identical over 9 bases. CDR3 size: 17 residues. Germline V gives CDR1 MGHRA, CDR2 YSYEKL.

This clonotype was observed many times. The chain recombines TRBV28 with TRBJ2-3; unclear D gene. Trimming stripped 3 bases from V and 8 bases from J, with 9 bases between. Germline loops: CDR1 MDHEN, CDR2 SYDVKM. The CDR3 contains 12 residues. DNA for the CDR3: TGTGCCAGCAGTTTGCCGTTTGGTACGCAGTATTTT. Its protein product is CASSLPFGTQYF.

The chain uses TRBV4-2 and TRBJ2-5, with D possibly being TRBD2 (6 bases). The CDR3 is made up of 15 amino acids. Germline values: CDR1 LGHNA, CDR2 YNFKEQ. With 0 bases removed from V and 11 bases from J, the gap between germline ends came to 19 bases. The DNA for the CDR3 is TGTGCCAGCAGCCAAGATAGACCGCCTCAAGGGACTCAGTACTTC. Encoded protein: CASSQDRPPQGTQYF.

With regard to this clonotype: At one end, the junction sequence differs from germline, possibly due to a read error. The rearrangement links TRBV11-2 to TRBJ2-2, with D perhaps matching TRBD2 (5 bases). The germline V gene encodes CDR1 SGHAT and CDR2 FQNNGV. The CDR3 runs 17 residues. In DNA, the CDR3 is TGTGTCAGCAGCTTTGATCGGGATAGGGTCGGTACCGGGGAGCTGTTTTTT. It yields the protein CVSSFDRDRVGTGELFF.

This chain uses TRBV20-1 with TRBJ2-7; 7 positions match TRBD2. Germline assignment: CDR1 DFQATT and CDR2 SNEGSKA (reference sequence). V was clipped by 0 bases and J by 3 bases; unmatched bases: 5. CDR3 length equals 14 residues. CDR3 bases: TGCAGTGCTAGAGATCTAGCGGAGGACTACGAGCAGTACTTC. It is translated as CSARDLAEDYEQYF.

This clonotype was recorded at least ten times. The chain uses TRBV30 and TRBJ2-7; no definite D call. In germline, CDR1 is GTSNPN, CDR2 SVGIG (reference sequence). V was trimmed by 1 base and J by 3 bases, leaving 10 bases between them. CDR3 length: 13 residues. CDR3 bases: TGTGCCTGGAGTGGGGAAGCAGGCTACGAGCAGTACTTC. It encodes CAWSGEAGYEQYF. Together with reference TRBV30 and TRBJ2-7, the CDR3 gives the full variable domain: SQTIHQWPATLVQPVGSPLSLECTVEGTSNPNLYWYRQAAGRGLQLLFYSVGIGQISSEVPQNLSASRPQDRQFILSSKKLLLSDSGFYLCAWSGEAGYEQYFGPGTRLTVT.